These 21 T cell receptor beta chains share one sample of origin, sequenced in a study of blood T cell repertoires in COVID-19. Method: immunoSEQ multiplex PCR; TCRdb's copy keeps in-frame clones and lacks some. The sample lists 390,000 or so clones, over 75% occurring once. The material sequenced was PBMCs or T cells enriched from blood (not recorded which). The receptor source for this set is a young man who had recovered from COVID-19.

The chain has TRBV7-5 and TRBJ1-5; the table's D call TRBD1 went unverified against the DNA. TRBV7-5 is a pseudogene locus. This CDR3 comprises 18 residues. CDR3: CVRSLGKQGEAGDQPQHF. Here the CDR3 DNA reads TGTGTCAGAAGCTTGGGGAAACAGGGGGAGGCCGGCGATCAGCCCCAGCATTTT.

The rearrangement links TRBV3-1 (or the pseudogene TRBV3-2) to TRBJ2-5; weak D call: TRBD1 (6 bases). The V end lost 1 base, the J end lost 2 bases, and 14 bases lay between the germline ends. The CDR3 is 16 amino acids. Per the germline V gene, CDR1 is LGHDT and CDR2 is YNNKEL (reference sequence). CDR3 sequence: CASSQGGGQLQETQYF. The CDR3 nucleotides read TGTGCCAGCAGCCAAGGAGGGGGACAACTGCAAGAGACCCAGTACTTC.

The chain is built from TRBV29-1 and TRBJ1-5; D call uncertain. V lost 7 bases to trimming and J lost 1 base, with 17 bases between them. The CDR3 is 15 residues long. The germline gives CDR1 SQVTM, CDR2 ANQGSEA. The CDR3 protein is CSATVTLGSNQPQHF. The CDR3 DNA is TGCAGCGCCACGGTGACTCTAGGAAGCAATCAGCCCCAGCATTTT.

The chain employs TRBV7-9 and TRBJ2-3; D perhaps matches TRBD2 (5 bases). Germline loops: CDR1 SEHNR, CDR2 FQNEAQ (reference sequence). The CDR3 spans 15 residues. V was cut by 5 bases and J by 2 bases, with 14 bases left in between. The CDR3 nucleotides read TGTGCCAGCAGCCTGGTAAGCGGTAACACAGATACGCAGTATTTT. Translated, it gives CASSLVSGNTDTQYF.

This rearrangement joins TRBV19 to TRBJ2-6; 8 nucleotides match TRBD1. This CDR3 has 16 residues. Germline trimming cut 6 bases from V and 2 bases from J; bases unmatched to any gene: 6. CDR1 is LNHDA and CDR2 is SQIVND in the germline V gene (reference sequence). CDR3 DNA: TGTGCCAGTAGCACCCCGGACAGGGCTGGGGCCAACGTCCTGACTTTC. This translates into CASSTPDRAGANVLTF.

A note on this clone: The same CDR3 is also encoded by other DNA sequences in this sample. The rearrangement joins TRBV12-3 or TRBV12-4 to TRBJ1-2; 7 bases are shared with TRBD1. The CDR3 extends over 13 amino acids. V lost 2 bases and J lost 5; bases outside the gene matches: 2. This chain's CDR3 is CASSLQGVYGYTF. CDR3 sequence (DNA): TGTGCCAGCAGTTTACAGGGGGTGTATGGCTACACCTTC.

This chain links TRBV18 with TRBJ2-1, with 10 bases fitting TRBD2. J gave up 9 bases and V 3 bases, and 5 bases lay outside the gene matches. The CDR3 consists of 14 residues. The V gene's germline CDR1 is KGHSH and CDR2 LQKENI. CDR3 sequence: CASSPGTSDGEQFF. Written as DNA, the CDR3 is TGTGCCAGCTCACCTGGGACTAGCGACGGTGAGCAGTTCTTC. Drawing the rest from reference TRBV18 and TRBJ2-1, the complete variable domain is NAGVMQNPRHLVRRRGQEARLRCSPMKGHSHVYWYRQLPEEGLKFMVYLQKENIIDESGMPKERFSAEFPKEGPSILRIQQVVRGDSAAYFCASSPGTSDGEQFFGPGTRLTVL.

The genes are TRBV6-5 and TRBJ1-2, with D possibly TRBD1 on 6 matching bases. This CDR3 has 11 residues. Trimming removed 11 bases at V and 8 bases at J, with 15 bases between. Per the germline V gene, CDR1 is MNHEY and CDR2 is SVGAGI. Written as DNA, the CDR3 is TGTGCCGGCGACGGGACACCGGGCTACACCTTC. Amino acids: CAGDGTPGYTF.

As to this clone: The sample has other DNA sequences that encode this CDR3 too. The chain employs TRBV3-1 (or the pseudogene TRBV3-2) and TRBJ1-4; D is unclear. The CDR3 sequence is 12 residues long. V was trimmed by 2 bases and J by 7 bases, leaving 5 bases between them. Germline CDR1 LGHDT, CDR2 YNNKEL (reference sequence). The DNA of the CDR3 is TGTGCCAGCAGCCAATTCCGTGAAAAACTGTTTTTT. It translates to CASSQFREKLFF.

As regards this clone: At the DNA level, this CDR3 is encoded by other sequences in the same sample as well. CDR3 region: CASSPGQGNQPQHF. The CDR3 region has the DNA TGTGCCAGCAGCCCGGGACAGGGGAATCAGCCCCAGCATTTT. The genes are TRBV2 and TRBJ1-5; 10 bases map to TRBD1. Germline V gene sequence: CDR1 SNHLY, CDR2 FYNNEI. This CDR3 region has 14 residues. V shed 6 bases, J shed 4 bases, and the junction held 3 bases outside the gene matches.

The CDR3, as DNA: TGTGCCAGCAGGGAGGGGACGGGAAAAGGTGGCTACACCTTC. Its translation: CASREGTGKGGYTF. This chain joins TRBV6-5 and TRBJ1-2; TRBD1 might be the D (5 bases). CDR1 and CDR2 from the germline V gene are MNHEY and SVGAGI. Trimming cost V 6 bases and J 7 bases, with 18 bases left between them. The CDR3 spans 14 residues.

CDR3 protein: CASSPMGAGGNTIYF. The CDR3 coding sequence is TGCGCCAGCAGCCCCATGGGGGCTGGGGGAAACACCATATATTTT. This chain joins TRBV5-1 and TRBJ1-3; a weak D match, TRBD1 (6 bases). The germline V gene has CDR1 SGHRS and CDR2 YFSETQ. V was cut by 4 bases and J by 4 bases, with 15 bases left in between. There are 15 residues in the CDR3.

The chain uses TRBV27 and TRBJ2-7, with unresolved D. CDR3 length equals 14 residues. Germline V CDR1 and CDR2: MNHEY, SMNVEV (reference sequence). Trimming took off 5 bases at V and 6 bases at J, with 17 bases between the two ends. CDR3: CASSKTSVAPEQYF. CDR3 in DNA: TGTGCCAGCAGTAAGACTTCTGTGGCACCCGAGCAGTACTTC.

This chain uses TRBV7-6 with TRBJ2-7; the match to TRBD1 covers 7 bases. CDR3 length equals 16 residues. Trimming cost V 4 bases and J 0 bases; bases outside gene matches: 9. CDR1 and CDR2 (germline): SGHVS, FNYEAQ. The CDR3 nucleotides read TGTGCCAGCAGCTATAAAACAGGGGTAGACTCCTACGAGCAGTACTTC. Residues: CASSYKTGVDSYEQYF.

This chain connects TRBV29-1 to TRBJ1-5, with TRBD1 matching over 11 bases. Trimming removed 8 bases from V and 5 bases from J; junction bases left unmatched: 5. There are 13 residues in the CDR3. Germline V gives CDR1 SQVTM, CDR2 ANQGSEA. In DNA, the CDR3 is TGCAGCCTAGGGACAGGGGGACATCAGCCCCAGCATTTT. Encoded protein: CSLGTGGHQPQHF.

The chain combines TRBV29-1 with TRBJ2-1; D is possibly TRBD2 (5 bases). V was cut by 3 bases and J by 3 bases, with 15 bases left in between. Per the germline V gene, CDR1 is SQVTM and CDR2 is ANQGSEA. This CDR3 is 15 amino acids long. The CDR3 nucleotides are TGCAGCGTTGATGATGTAAAGCGGCACTACAATGAGCAGTTCTTC. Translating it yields CSVDDVKRHYNEQFF.

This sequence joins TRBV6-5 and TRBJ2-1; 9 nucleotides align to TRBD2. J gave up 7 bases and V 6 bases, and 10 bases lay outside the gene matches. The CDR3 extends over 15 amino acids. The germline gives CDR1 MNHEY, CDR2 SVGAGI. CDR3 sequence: CASSQSAGGQNEQFF. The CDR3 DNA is TGTGCCAGCAGCCAATCAGCGGGGGGTCAGAATGAGCAGTTCTTC.

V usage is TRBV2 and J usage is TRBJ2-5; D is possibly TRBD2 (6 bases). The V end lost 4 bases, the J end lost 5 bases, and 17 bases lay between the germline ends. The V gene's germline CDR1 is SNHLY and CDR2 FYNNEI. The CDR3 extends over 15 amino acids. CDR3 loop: CASSVTRGIGETQYF. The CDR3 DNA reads TGTGCCAGCAGTGTAACGCGGGGCATTGGGGAGACCCAGTACTTC.

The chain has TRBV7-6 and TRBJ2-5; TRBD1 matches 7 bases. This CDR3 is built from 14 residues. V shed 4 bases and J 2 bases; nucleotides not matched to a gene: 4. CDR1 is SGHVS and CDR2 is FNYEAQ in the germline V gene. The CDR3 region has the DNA TGTGCCAGCAGCTCAGGGACAGCTCAAGAGACCCAGTACTTC. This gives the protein CASSSGTAQETQYF.

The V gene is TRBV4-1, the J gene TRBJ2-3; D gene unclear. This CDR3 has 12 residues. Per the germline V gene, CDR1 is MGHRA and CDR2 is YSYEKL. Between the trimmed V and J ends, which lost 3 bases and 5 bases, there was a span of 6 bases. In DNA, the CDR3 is TGCGCCAGCAGCCATTTATTAGATACGCAGTATTTT. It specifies CASSHLLDTQYF.

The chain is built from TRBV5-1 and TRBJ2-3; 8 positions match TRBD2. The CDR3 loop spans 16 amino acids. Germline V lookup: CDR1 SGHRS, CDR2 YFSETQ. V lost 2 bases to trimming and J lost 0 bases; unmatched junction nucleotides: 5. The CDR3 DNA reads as TGCGCCAGCAGCTTTCTAGCGGGTGGTAGCACAGATACGCAGTATTTT. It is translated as CASSFLAGGSTDTQYF.